A single sample is the source of the 8 T cell receptor beta chains below, sequenced in a study of cytomegalovirus exposure and HLA in healthy donors. Primers included in the PCR were 60 Vbeta and 13 Jbeta primers. Profiled with immunoSEQ multiplex PCR; TCRdb holds only in-frame clones, not every one. The sample lists approximately 120,000 clones; about three quarters were seen once. Sequences were obtained from PBMCs. The receptors stem from a woman aged 55 to 70 in good health and CMV-seropositive.

The V and J genes are TRBV5-4 and TRBJ2-7; 7 nucleotides align to TRBD2. V lost 4 bases to trimming and J lost 2 bases; unmatched junction nucleotides: 3. Germline V lookup: CDR1 SGHNT, CDR2 YYREEE (reference sequence). The CDR3 length is 13 residues. CDR3 coding DNA: TGTGCCAGCAGCCTCCGGGGGGCCTACGAGCAGTACTTC. Its protein product is CASSLRGAYEQYF.

CDR3 residues: CASSLGLAGIEQYF. The DNA for the CDR3 is TGTGCCAGCAGCTTAGGACTAGCGGGGATCGAGCAGTACTTC. The rearrangement links TRBV7-9 to TRBJ2-7; 11 bases are a match to TRBD2. The ends lost 1 base at V and 6 bases at J; junction bases unmatched: 2. There are 14 residues in the CDR3. Germline V gene data show CDR1 as SEHNR and CDR2 as FQNEAQ (reference sequence). The complete variable domain, with remaining parts taken from reference TRBV7-9 and TRBJ2-7, reads DTGVSQNPRHKITKRGQNVTFRCDPISEHNRLYWYRQTLGQGPEFLTYFQNEAQLEKSRLLSDRFSAERPKGSFSTLEIQRTEQGDSAMYLCASSLGLAGIEQYFGPGTRLTVT.

J is TRBJ2-4 and V is TRBV18, with D maybe TRBD1 (5 bases). Trimming pared 2 bases from V and 1 base from J, leaving 6 bases between. This CDR3 contains 14 residues. The germline CDR1 and CDR2 sequences are KGHSH and LQKENI. CDR3 nucleotide sequence: TGTGCCAGCTCACCAAACAGGGCCAAAAACATTCAGTACTTC. Its protein is CASSPNRAKNIQYF.

This clone was counted between two and nine times. The chain links TRBV5-4 to TRBJ1-1; the D is unclear. Looked up from germline, CDR1 is SGHNT and CDR2 is YYREEE (reference sequence). CDR3 size: 16 residues. The V end was cut by 4 bases, the J end by 1 base, with 17 bases between. DNA for the CDR3: TGTGCCAGCAGCGGAGAGCCAGAAAATCAGAACACTGAAGCTTTCTTT. It encodes CASSGEPENQNTEAFF.

The chain recombines TRBV7-2 with TRBJ1-3; D remains unclear. This CDR3 spans 16 amino acids. Deletions cut 3 bases from V and 7 bases from J, with 19 bases between. The germline V gene has CDR1 SGHTA and CDR2 FQGNSA. The CDR3 region has the DNA TGTGCCAGCAGCTTTGGCCGGGGTTCGAGCGGGAACACCATATATTTT. Amino acids: CASSFGRGSSGNTIYF.

The rearrangement joins TRBV6-5 to TRBJ2-5; maybe TRBD2 (6 bases). The CDR3 covers 15 residues. V lost 2 bases and J lost 1, with 11 bases in between. Germline values: CDR1 MNHEY, CDR2 SVGAGI. The CDR3 sequence: CASSYRVGGQETQYF. CDR3 coding DNA: TGTGCCAGCAGTTACAGGGTGGGGGGCCAAGAGACCCAGTACTTC.

The rearrangement joins TRBV19 to TRBJ1-1, with 7 bases aligning to TRBD1. J was trimmed by 1 base and V by 11 bases; bases with no gene match: 10. There are 14 residues in the CDR3. Germline V CDR1 and CDR2: LNHDA, SQIVND (reference sequence). This chain's CDR3 is CAVKRTGRNTEAFF. The CDR3 DNA is TGTGCCGTTAAAAGGACAGGAAGGAACACTGAAGCTTTCTTT. Together with reference TRBV19 and TRBJ1-1, the CDR3 gives the full variable domain: DGGITQSPKYLFRKEGQNVTLSCEQNLNHDAMYWYRQDPGQGLRLIYYSQIVNDFQKGDIAEGYSVSREKKESFPLTVTSAQKNPTAFYLCAVKRTGRNTEAFFGQGTRLTVV.

The genes are TRBV15 and TRBJ2-1; 7 nucleotides agree with TRBD1. The CDR3 sequence is 16 residues long. Trimming took 1 base from V and 4 from J; bases not matched to a gene: 7. The V gene's germline CDR1 is LNHNV and CDR2 YYDKDF (reference sequence). CDR3 loop: CATSRAPGQLYNEQFF. The CDR3 DNA sequence: TGTGCCACCAGCAGAGCACCGGGACAGCTTTACAATGAGCAGTTCTTC. Full variable domain (rest looked up from reference TRBV15 and TRBJ2-1): DAMVIQNPRYQVTQFGKPVTLSCSQTLNHNVMYWYQQKSSQAPKLLFHYYDKDFNNEADTPDNFQSRRPNTSFCFLDIRSPGLGDTAMYLCATSRAPGQLYNEQFFGPGTRLTVL.